This TCR beta chain stems from a study of T cell responses to AZD1222 COVID-19 vaccine. Data came from immunoSEQ multiplex PCR; TCRdb stores just in-frame clones and leaves some out. The sample records fewer than 90,000 clones, around 84% being singletons. The CDR3 totals 14 residues. Germline V gene sequence: CDR1 MNHEY, CDR2 SVGAGI. V lost 8 bases, J lost 5 bases, and 18 bases lay in between. General observations from the study: The sample set comprised mostly white British donors with more females, and clonal diversity was possibly underestimated. Spike-spanning, vaccine-associated CD4 TCRs were dominant at 160-218 and 743-854.

Comment on this clone: Its matching antigen is unknown.

This chain links TRBV6-5 with TRBJ1-2, with D tentatively TRBD1 (6 bases). Material: peripheral blood, obtained 28 days after the second AZD1222 dose. This receptor was obtained from an adult who received the AZD1222 COVID-19 vaccine. CDR3 amino acids: CASRAFRGGYGYTF. CDR3 nucleotides: TGTGCCAGCCGGGCGTTCCGAGGGGGGTATGGCTACACCTTC.